These 18 T cell receptor beta chains originate from one sample sequenced in a study of regulatory T cells in long-lasting Graves disease. The time point here: persistent/refractory GD, antithyroid drugs over 5 years with positive TRAb. RNA from PBMCs was the source of the TCR library. In building TCR beta libraries, iRepertoire HTBI primers were used together with Arm-PCR of CDR3 regions. TCRdb analysed the multiplex PCR reads with MiXCR anew, one entry per CDR3 protein. The profile shows about 470,000 distinct CDR3 sequences, less than 25% of them singletons. Specimen: peripheral blood mononuclear cells (PBMCs), collected when the disease was refractory, from a patient treated with antithyroid drugs. These receptors were collected from a female donor with Graves disease.

The V call is TRBV2, the J call TRBJ2-3; the D gene is possibly TRBD2 (5 bases). CDR1 is SNHLY, CDR2 FYNNEI, per germline. The V and J ends lost 8 bases and 4 bases respectively, with 19 bases between them. The CDR3 runs to 15 residues. The CDR3 loop reads CASGDGTSPADTQYF. The CDR3 DNA is TGTGCCAGCGGGGATGGAACTAGTCCTGCAGATACGCAGTATTTT.

This clonotype appeared many times. In nucleotides, the CDR3 is TGTGCCAGCAGCTTAGGGGGACAGGGGTTGCGAGGCTACACCTTC. It yields the protein CASSLGGQGLRGYTF. The chain joins TRBV7-2 to TRBJ1-2; 10 nucleotides align to TRBD1. The germline gives CDR1 SGHTA, CDR2 FQGNSA. With V trimmed by 1 base and J by 8 bases, 7 bases remained unmatched. The CDR3 spans 15 residues.

There are many counts of this clonotype. The chain uses TRBV2 and TRBJ2-5; D may be TRBD1 (5 bases). V gave up 4 bases and J gave up 1 base, with 10 bases separating them. CDR1 and CDR2 (germline): SNHLY, FYNNEI. There are 14 residues in the CDR3. The DNA of the CDR3 is TGTGCCAGCAGTGGACAGACATCCCAAGAGACCCAGTACTTC. It yields the protein CASSGQTSQETQYF. Full variable domain (rest looked up from reference TRBV2 and TRBJ2-5): EPEVTQTPSHQVTQMGQEVILRCVPISNHLYFYWYRQILGQKVEFLVSFYNNEISEKSEIFDDQFSVERPDGSNFTLKIRSTKLEDSAMYFCASSGQTSQETQYFGPGTRLLVL.

This clonotype was detected ten times or more. The CDR3 reads CASRLDSGTGTYEQYF. The CDR3 region has the DNA TGTGCCAGCAGACTTGACTCCGGGACAGGGACCTACGAGCAGTACTTC. This chain uses TRBV28 with TRBJ2-7; 9 bases fit TRBD1. CDR1 is MDHEN and CDR2 is SYDVKM in the germline V gene. Unmatched junction bases numbered 11, after V lost 6 bases and J lost 2 bases. CDR3 length: 16 residues.

This clonotype came up a few times. The rearrangement uses TRBV5-4 and TRBJ2-7, with TRBD1 matching 7 bases. In germline, CDR1 is SGHNT, CDR2 YYREEE (reference sequence). The CDR3 spans 14 residues. V lost 1 base and J lost 2; bases outside the gene matches: 3. CDR3 bases: TGTGCCAGCAGCTTGATCGGGACAGCCTACGAGCAGTACTTC. Protein product: CASSLIGTAYEQYF.

This clonotype occurred many times. V gene TRBV27 combines with J gene TRBJ2-2, with TRBD1 matching 7 bases. The CDR3 has 15 residues. J was trimmed by 5 bases and V by 4 bases; bases with no gene match: 7. The germline gives CDR1 MNHEY, CDR2 SMNVEV (reference sequence). CDR3 DNA sequence: TGTGCCAGCAGTTCACTCCCGACAGGGACCGGGGAGCTGTTTTTT. It yields the protein CASSSLPTGTGELFF.

This clonotype was seen many times. The J gene is TRBJ2-7, the V gene TRBV7-9; 13 bases line up with TRBD2. Germline V CDR1 and CDR2: SEHNR, FQNEAQ (reference sequence). The CDR3 spans 19 residues. With V trimmed by 7 bases and J by 5 bases, 20 bases remained unmatched. The DNA for the CDR3 is TGTGCCAGCACGCTCTACTCCGGGACTAGCGGGGTCGGGTTCAACGAGCAGTACTTC. The encoded protein is CASTLYSGTSGVGFNEQYF.

This clonotype was recorded a few times. This chain joins TRBV5-1 and TRBJ1-1; D remains unclear. Germline-derived CDR1 and CDR2 are SGHRS and YFSETQ. V lost 0 bases and J lost 3, with 6 bases in between. The CDR3 length is 13 residues. Here the CDR3 reads CASSLASYTEAFF. The CDR3 nucleotides read TGCGCCAGCAGCTTGGCGTCGTACACTGAAGCTTTCTTT.

This clonotype occurred a few times. The rearrangement uses TRBV28 and TRBJ1-4; the D is unclear. The CDR3 loop spans 10 amino acids. V was clipped by 7 bases and J by 14 bases, with 11 bases between them. Germline CDR1 MDHEN, CDR2 SYDVKM. The CDR3 region is CASKRQSLFF. The CDR3 DNA follows: TGTGCCAGCAAGAGACAAAGTCTGTTTTTT.

Only a few counts were recorded for this clonotype. The V and J genes are TRBV19 and TRBJ2-7; TRBD1 matches at 12 bases. V lost 5 bases to trimming and J lost 5 bases; unmatched junction nucleotides: 16. Germline V gene sequence: CDR1 LNHDA, CDR2 SQIVND (reference sequence). This CDR3 comprises 18 residues. CDR3 in DNA: TGTGCCAGTAGTTCAATAGGGACAGGGGGCCTCCTTCGTCACGAGCAGTACTTC. This codes for CASSSIGTGGLLRHEQYF.

The rearrangement joins TRBV4-2 to TRBJ2-5; perhaps D is TRBD1 or TRBD2 (5 bases each). The CDR3 length is 12 residues. Germline CDR1 LGHNA, CDR2 YNFKEQ. V lost 10 bases and J 5 bases, leaving 14 bases between the germline ends. CDR3 nucleotide sequence: TGTGCCACCCGGGGCGTTGGCGAGACCCAGTACTTC. Amino acids: CATRGVGETQYF.

The sample holds a few counts of this clonotype. The rearrangement joins TRBV6-1 to TRBJ2-2; no definite D call. This CDR3 is built from 12 residues. Germline V CDR1 and CDR2: MNHNS, SASEGT. With 7 bases removed from V and 8 bases from J, the gap between germline ends came to 11 bases. In nucleotides, the CDR3 is TGTGCCAGCACCAAGATAGTTGGGGAGCTGTTTTTT. Its translation is CASTKIVGELFF.

The chain couples TRBV27 to TRBJ1-5; 8 bases are shared with TRBD1. CDR1 is MNHEY, CDR2 SMNVEV, per germline (reference sequence). The CDR3 sequence is 17 residues long. After removal of 1 base from V and 6 bases from J, the junction contained 11 bases not matched to a gene. Here the CDR3 DNA reads TGTGCCAGCAGTTTATGGCAGGGGGCCGTGACGGGTCAGCCCCAGCATTTT. Its protein product is CASSLWQGAVTGQPQHF.

This clonotype was picked up many times. This rearrangement joins TRBV28 to TRBJ1-2; D unresolved. The CDR3 has 13 residues. CDR1 is MDHEN and CDR2 is SYDVKM in the germline V gene. Trimming removed 10 bases at V and 2 bases at J, with 14 bases between. CDR3 DNA: TGTGCCACCAATATTGACATCAACTATGGCTACACCTTC. It codes for CATNIDINYGYTF.

This clonotype was observed a handful of times. The V gene is TRBV5-1, the J gene TRBJ1-3, with a possible D match to TRBD1 (6 bases). The ends were cut back, 7 bases at V and 4 bases at J, with 18 bases in the middle. This CDR3 contains 15 residues. In germline, CDR1 is SGHRS, CDR2 YFSETQ. CDR3 residues: CASPTIQGSGNTIYF. CDR3 DNA sequence: TGCGCCAGCCCGACCATACAGGGATCCGGAAACACCATATATTTT.

This clonotype was seen a handful of times. The V and J genes are TRBV10-1 and TRBJ2-2, with 9 bases lining up with TRBD2. J lost 3 bases, V lost 5 bases, and 4 bases had no gene match. Germline V gives CDR1 WNHNN, CDR2 SYGVQD (reference sequence). The CDR3 is 15 amino acids. CDR3 nucleotides: TGCGCCAGCAGTCAATTAGCGGGAGACACCGGGGAGCTGTTTTTT. Amino acid sequence: CASSQLAGDTGELFF.

This clonotype has just a few counts. The chain links TRBV7-2 to TRBJ1-3; TRBD1 might be the D (5 bases). Trimming pared 4 bases from V and 0 bases from J, leaving 16 bases between. This CDR3 comprises 17 residues. Germline loops: CDR1 SGHTA, CDR2 FQGNSA. The CDR3 DNA reads TGTGCCAGCAGCTCGGCGGGGCTTCGCGGCTCTGGAAACACCATATATTTT. Translating it yields CASSSAGLRGSGNTIYF.

In this sample, this clonotype turned up many times. The chain uses TRBV27 and TRBJ2-5; possibly TRBD1 for D (6 bases). The CDR3 totals 15 residues. The germline CDR1 and CDR2 sequences are MNHEY and SMNVEV (reference sequence). V was trimmed by 1 base and J by 5 bases, leaving 14 bases between them. CDR3 DNA: TGTGCCAGCAGTTTATATGCAGGGGCAGGGGAGACCCAGTACTTC. Its translation is CASSLYAGAGETQYF.